Listed below are T cell receptor beta chains from one sample, sequenced in a study of monozygotic twins with inflammatory bowel disease. TCRdb processed the 5' RACE reads again and assigns one entry to each CDR3 protein, with no DNA. This repertoire includes some 100,000 distinct CDR3 sequences. The sequenced sample consisted of blood. The receptors stem from a human donor with ulcerative colitis or Crohn's disease, or a healthy co-twin of an affected twin (not recorded which). The CDR3 runs from the conserved cysteine through the conserved F or W.

j_call: TRBJ2-7
v_call: TRBV15
cdr3_aa: CATSRDIRSYEQYF

j_call: TRBJ2-4
v_call: TRBV5-5
cdr3_aa: CASSLAEDIQYF

j_call: TRBJ1-6
v_call: TRBV12-3/TRBV12-4
cdr3_aa: CASSSRPNSPLHF

j_call: TRBJ2-1
v_call: TRBV5-5
cdr3_aa: CASSLKQSYNEQFF

j_call: TRBJ2-7
v_call: TRBV5-4
cdr3_aa: CASSNRQGSSYEQYF

j_call: TRBJ1-2
v_call: TRBV5-1
cdr3_aa: CASSLVGTGDGYTF

j_call: TRBJ2-1
v_call: TRBV12-3/TRBV12-4
cdr3_aa: CASRIGSYNEQFF

j_call: TRBJ2-3
v_call: TRBV7-9
cdr3_aa: CASSPIPRGTADDTQYF

j_call: TRBJ2-1
v_call: TRBV7-2
cdr3_aa: CASSLGLVFRYEQFF

j_call: TRBJ2-1
v_call: TRBV7-8
cdr3_aa: CASSLRQGPYNEQFF

j_call: TRBJ1-1
v_call: TRBV7-2
cdr3_aa: CASSLNPSTEAFF

j_call: TRBJ2-7
v_call: TRBV28
cdr3_aa: CASRRGLAVSYEQYF

j_call: TRBJ1-2
v_call: TRBV28
cdr3_aa: CASSSPGLSYGYTF

j_call: TRBJ1-1
v_call: TRBV15
cdr3_aa: CATSREGTVNTEAFF

j_call: TRBJ2-2
v_call: TRBV20-1
cdr3_aa: CSARLAGSTGELFF

j_call: TRBJ2-3
v_call: TRBV5-1
cdr3_aa: CASSPGLADTDTQYF

j_call: TRBJ2-7
v_call: TRBV20-1
cdr3_aa: CSARDAHHYEQYF

j_call: TRBJ1-5
v_call: TRBV5-4
cdr3_aa: CASSLAPGGNQPQHF

j_call: TRBJ2-2
v_call: TRBV5-1
cdr3_aa: CASSPQGAVNTWELFF

j_call: TRBJ1-5
v_call: TRBV19
cdr3_aa: CASSKDRGDGQPQHF

j_call: TRBJ2-7
v_call: TRBV7-9
cdr3_aa: CASSSHLGRASYEQYF

j_call: TRBJ1-1
v_call: TRBV6-2/TRBV6-3
cdr3_aa: CASSFYLPSGTGNTEAFF

j_call: TRBJ1-4
v_call: TRBV5-4
cdr3_aa: CASRVRGRDEKLFF

j_call: TRBJ2-3
v_call: TRBV7-8
cdr3_aa: CASSSFAGLVADTQYF

j_call: TRBJ2-3
v_call: TRBV5-1
cdr3_aa: CASSFSGRAGDTQYF

j_call: TRBJ2-2
v_call: TRBV7-7
cdr3_aa: CASNYTPGGPAGELFF

j_call: TRBJ2-7
v_call: TRBV6-1
cdr3_aa: CASSDDSYEQYF

j_call: TRBJ2-7
v_call: TRBV4-2
cdr3_aa: CASSQNSGRASHYEQYF

j_call: TRBJ1-2
v_call: TRBV15
cdr3_aa: CATSRGGENRRWDGYTF

j_call: TRBJ2-7
v_call: TRBV5-1
cdr3_aa: CASSLEEGYYEQYF

j_call: TRBJ2-5
v_call: TRBV27
cdr3_aa: CASRSKGGLRETQYF

j_call: TRBJ1-5
v_call: TRBV19
cdr3_aa: CASSTRTGFYFNQPQHF

j_call: TRBJ2-5
v_call: TRBV7-3
cdr3_aa: CASSLSGLAGGQETQYF

j_call: TRBJ1-4
v_call: TRBV5-1
cdr3_aa: CASSLGETNEKLFF

j_call: TRBJ1-5
v_call: TRBV5-1
cdr3_aa: CASSSEGTGGQPQHF

j_call: TRBJ2-4
v_call: TRBV20-1
cdr3_aa: CSAREVAKNIQYF

j_call: TRBJ1-3
v_call: TRBV6-6
cdr3_aa: CASRPTGDGNTIYF

j_call: TRBJ1-2
v_call: TRBV2
cdr3_aa: CASSALVQGIYGYTF

j_call: TRBJ2-3
v_call: TRBV4-1
cdr3_aa: CASSQAAGHLVF

j_call: TRBJ2-5
v_call: TRBV20-1
cdr3_aa: CSARPPGREETQYF

j_call: TRBJ1-4
v_call: TRBV5-6
cdr3_aa: CASSWNRDINEKLFF

j_call: TRBJ2-3
v_call: TRBV6-5
cdr3_aa: CAAIGASAGPYSADTQYF

j_call: TRBJ2-3
v_call: TRBV7-9
cdr3_aa: CASSLGADTQYF

j_call: TRBJ1-1
v_call: TRBV7-2
cdr3_aa: CASSFGGHTEAFF

j_call: TRBJ1-3
v_call: TRBV6-2/TRBV6-3
cdr3_aa: CASSLAGTTGNTIYF

j_call: TRBJ1-1
v_call: TRBV7-8
cdr3_aa: CASSFRGTGSGTEAFF

j_call: TRBJ2-3
v_call: TRBV5-4
cdr3_aa: CASSSPNRETDTQYF

j_call: TRBJ1-2
v_call: TRBV29-1
cdr3_aa: CSAGTFNYGYTF

j_call: TRBJ1-6
v_call: TRBV5-5
cdr3_aa: CASSFQNNNSPLHF

j_call: TRBJ1-1
v_call: TRBV30
cdr3_aa: CAWRVTMNTEAFF

j_call: TRBJ1-1
v_call: TRBV5-1
cdr3_aa: CASSLRGQKNTEAFF

j_call: TRBJ1-6
v_call: TRBV18
cdr3_aa: CASSPSGASPLHF

j_call: TRBJ2-7
v_call: TRBV7-2
cdr3_aa: CASSFRAGTSGRYEQYF

j_call: TRBJ2-7
v_call: TRBV4-2
cdr3_aa: CASSQDPGERGYEQYF

j_call: TRBJ2-7
v_call: TRBV6-1
cdr3_aa: CASSQHGLPAEQYF

j_call: TRBJ1-1
v_call: TRBV5-4
cdr3_aa: CASSLGQGWTEAFF

j_call: TRBJ1-6
v_call: TRBV19
cdr3_aa: CASSIVPPTGQRFYNSPLHF

j_call: TRBJ2-5
v_call: TRBV5-1
cdr3_aa: CTSSLGVPGETQYF

j_call: TRBJ2-5
v_call: TRBV6-1
cdr3_aa: CASRRTASQETQYF

j_call: TRBJ2-3
v_call: TRBV7-2
cdr3_aa: CASSLGQGVNTQYF